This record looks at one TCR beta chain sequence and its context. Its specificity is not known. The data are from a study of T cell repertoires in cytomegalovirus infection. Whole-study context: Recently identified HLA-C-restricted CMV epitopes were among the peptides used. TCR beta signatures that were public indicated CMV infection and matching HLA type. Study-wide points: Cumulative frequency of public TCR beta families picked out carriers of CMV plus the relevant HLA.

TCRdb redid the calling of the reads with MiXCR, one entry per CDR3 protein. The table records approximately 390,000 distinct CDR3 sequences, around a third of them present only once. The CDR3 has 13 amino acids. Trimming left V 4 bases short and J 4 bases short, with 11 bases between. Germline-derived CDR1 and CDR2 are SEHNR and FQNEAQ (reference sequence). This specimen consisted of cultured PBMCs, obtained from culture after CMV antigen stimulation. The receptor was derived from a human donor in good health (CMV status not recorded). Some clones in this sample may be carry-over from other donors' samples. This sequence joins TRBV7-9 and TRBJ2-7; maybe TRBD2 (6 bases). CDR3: CASSSDAGYEQYF. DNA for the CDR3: TGTGCCAGCAGCTCGGACGCGGGGTACGAGCAGTACTTC.